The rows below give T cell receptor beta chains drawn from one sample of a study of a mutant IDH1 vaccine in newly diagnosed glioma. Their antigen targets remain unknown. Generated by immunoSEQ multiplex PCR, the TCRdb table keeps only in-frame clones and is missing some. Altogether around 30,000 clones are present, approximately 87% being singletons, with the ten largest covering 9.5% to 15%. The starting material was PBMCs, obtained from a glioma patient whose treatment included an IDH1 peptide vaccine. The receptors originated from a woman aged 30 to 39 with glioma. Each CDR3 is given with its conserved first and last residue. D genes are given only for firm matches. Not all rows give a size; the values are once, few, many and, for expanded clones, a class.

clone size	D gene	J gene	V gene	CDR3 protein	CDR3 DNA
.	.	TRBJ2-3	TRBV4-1	CASSLGGGSTDTQYF	TGCGCCAGCAGCCTCGGAGGAGGGAGCACAGATACGCAGTATTTT
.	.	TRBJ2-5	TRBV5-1	CASSFTVQETQYF	TGCGCCAGCAGCTTTACGGTTCAAGAGACCCAGTACTTC
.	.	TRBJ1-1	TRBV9	CASSVRGDTEAFF	TGTGCCAGCAGCGTAAGAGGGGACACTGAAGCTTTCTTT
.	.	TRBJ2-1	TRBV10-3	CAAGPFLGEQFF	TGTGCCGCCGGGCCCTTTTTGGGTGAGCAGTTCTTC
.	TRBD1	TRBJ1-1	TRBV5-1	CASSLQGARTEAFF	TGCGCCAGCAGCTTGCAGGGGGCGAGGACTGAAGCTTTCTTT
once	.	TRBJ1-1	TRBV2	CASSRPTMNTEAFF	TGTGCCAGCAGTAGGCCGACCATGAACACTGAAGCTTTCTTT
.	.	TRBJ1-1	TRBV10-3	CAIRGGTNTEAFF	TGTGCCATCAGGGGAGGTACGAACACTGAAGCTTTCTTT
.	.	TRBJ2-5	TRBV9	CASSVGRGSGGETQYF	TGTGCCAGCAGCGTAGGTCGGGGGAGTGGAGGTGAGACCCAGTACTTC
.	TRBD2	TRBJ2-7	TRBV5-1	CASSQVGLVPRYEQYF	TGCGCCAGCAGCCAGGTCGGACTAGTGCCTAGATACGAGCAGTACTTC
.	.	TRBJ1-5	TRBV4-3	CASSQERGNQPQHF	TGCGCCAGCAGCCAAGAAAGGGGCAATCAGCCCCAGCATTTT
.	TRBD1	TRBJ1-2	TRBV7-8	CASSLVGRGPNYGYTF	TGTGCCAGCAGCTTAGTGGGCAGGGGGCCGAACTATGGCTACACCTTC
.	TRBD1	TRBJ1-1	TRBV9	CASSSRDRGEAFF	TGTGCCAGCAGCTCCCGGGACAGGGGAGAAGCTTTCTTT
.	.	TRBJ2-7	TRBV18	CASSPPRAAYEQYF	TGTGCCAGCTCACCACCGAGAGCCGCCTACGAGCAGTACTTC
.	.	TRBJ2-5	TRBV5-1	CASSPETQETQYF	TGCGCCAGCAGCCCCGAGACCCAAGAGACCCAGTACTTC
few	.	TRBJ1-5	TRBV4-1	CASSLEGGNSNQPQHF	TGCGCCAGCAGCCTGGAGGGCGGTAATAGCAATCAGCCCCAGCATTTT
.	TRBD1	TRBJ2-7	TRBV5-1	CASSLDGTGRGYEQYF	TGCGCCAGCAGCTTGGATGGGACAGGGCGGGGCTACGAGCAGTACTTC
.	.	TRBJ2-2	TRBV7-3	CASSPATAGELFF	TGTGCCAGCAGCCCAGCTACCGCCGGGGAGCTGTTTTTT
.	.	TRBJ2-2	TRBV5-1	CASSPTGTHNTGELFF	TGTGCCAGCAGCCCAACCGGGACTCACAACACCGGGGAGCTGTTTTTT
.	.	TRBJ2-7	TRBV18	CASSPAQGRSSYEQYF	TGCGCCAGCTCACCGGCCCAGGGGCGATCCTCCTACGAGCAGTACTTC
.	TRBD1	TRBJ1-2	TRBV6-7	CASSYSPDRVAGYTF	TGTGCCAGCAGTTATTCCCCAGACAGGGTTGCGGGCTACACCTTC
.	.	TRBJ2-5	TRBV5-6	CASSFEWETQYF	TGTGCCAGCAGCTTTGAGTGGGAGACCCAGTACTTC
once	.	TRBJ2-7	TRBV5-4	CASSLDPSRVRNYEQYF	TGTGCCAGCAGCTTGGACCCCTCCAGGGTGAGGAACTACGAGCAGTACTTC
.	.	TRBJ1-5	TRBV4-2	CASSQGGEDGPQHF	TGTGCCAGCAGCCAAGGGGGGGAGGACGGACCCCAGCATTTT
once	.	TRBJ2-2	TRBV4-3	CASSQDRQNTGELFF	TGCGCCAGCAGCCAAGATCGACAGAACACCGGGGAGCTGTTTTTT
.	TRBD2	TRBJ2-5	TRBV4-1	CASSQVGLAGGPRETQYF	TGCGCCAGCAGCCAAGTAGGACTAGCGGGGGGGCCTCGAGAGACCCAGTACTTC
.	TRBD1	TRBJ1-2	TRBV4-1	CASSHRKAQGTGGYTF	TGCGCCAGCAGCCACCGCAAGGCACAGGGGACAGGAGGCTACACCTTC
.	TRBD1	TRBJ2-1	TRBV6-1	CASLPTGVYNEQFF	TGTGCCAGCCTTCCCACAGGGGTCTACAATGAGCAGTTCTTC
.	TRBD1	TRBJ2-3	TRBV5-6	CASSFGTGYGTDTQYF	TGTGCCAGCAGCTTTGGGACAGGGTATGGCACAGATACGCAGTATTTT
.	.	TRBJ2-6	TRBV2	CASSDSGANVLTF	TGTGCCAGCAGTGATTCTGGGGCCAACGTCCTGACTTTC
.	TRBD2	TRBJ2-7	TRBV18	CASSLLRGGNSYEQYF	TGTGCCAGCTCACTCCTCCGCGGGGGTAACTCCTACGAGCAGTACTTC
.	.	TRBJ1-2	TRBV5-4	CASGGRADYGYTF	TGTGCCAGCGGAGGCAGGGCTGACTATGGCTACACCTTC
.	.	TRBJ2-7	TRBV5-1	CASSLSPNYEQYF	TGCGCCAGCAGCTTGTCCCCGAACTACGAGCAGTACTTC
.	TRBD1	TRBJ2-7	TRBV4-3	CASSLDRDKGYEQYF	TGCGCCAGCAGCCTCGACAGGGACAAGGGCTACGAGCAGTACTTC
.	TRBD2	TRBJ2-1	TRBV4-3	CASSQVAGTYNEQFF	TGCGCCAGCAGCCAAGTAGCGGGGACTTACAATGAGCAGTTCTTC
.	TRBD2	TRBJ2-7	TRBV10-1	CASSETSGGRPYEQYF	TGCGCCAGCAGTGAGACTAGCGGGGGGCGGCCCTACGAGCAGTACTTC
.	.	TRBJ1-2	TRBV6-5	CASSYSSGGGYTF	TGTGCCAGCAGTTACTCGAGCGGGGGGGGCTACACCTTC
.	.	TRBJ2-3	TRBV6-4	CASSEFPTSDTQYF	TGTGCCAGCAGTGAATTTCCTACGTCGGATACGCAGTATTTT
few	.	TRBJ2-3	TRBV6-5	CASDSEPSSTDTQYF	TGTGCCAGCGACTCAGAACCATCTAGCACAGATACGCAGTATTTT
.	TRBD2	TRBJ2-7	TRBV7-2	CASSPASGGYPYEQYF	TGTGCCAGCAGCCCGGCTAGCGGGGGATACCCCTACGAGCAGTACTTC
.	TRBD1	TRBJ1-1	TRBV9	CASNGGTANTEAFF	TGTGCCAGCAACGGAGGGACAGCGAACACTGAAGCTTTCTTT
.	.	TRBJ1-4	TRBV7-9	CATSGRYSNEKLFF	TGTGCCACCTCAGGCCGCTATAGTAATGAAAAACTGTTTTTT
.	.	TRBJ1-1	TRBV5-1	CASSLGLYMNTEAFF	TGCGCCAGCAGCTTGGGACTATACATGAACACTGAAGCTTTCTTT
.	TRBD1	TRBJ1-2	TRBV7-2	CASSLDQGVGYTF	TGTGCCAGCAGCTTAGACCAGGGGGTGGGCTACACCTTC
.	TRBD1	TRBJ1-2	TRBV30	CAWSSGQGQVYGYTF	TGTGCCTGGAGTTCGGGACAGGGACAGGTTTATGGCTACACCTTC
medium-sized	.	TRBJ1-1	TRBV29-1	CSVVRSVNTEAFF	TGCAGCGTTGTTCGATCGGTGAACACTGAAGCTTTCTTT
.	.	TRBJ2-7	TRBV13	CASSLTSAGRTYEQYF	TGTGCCAGCAGCTTAACGTCGGCGGGGAGAACGTACGAGCAGTACTTC
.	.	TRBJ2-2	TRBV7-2	CASSWTVTGELFF	TGTGCCAGCAGCTGGACGGTGACCGGGGAGCTGTTTTTT
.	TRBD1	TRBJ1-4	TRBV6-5	CASSSTGAIEKLFF	TGTGCCAGCAGTTCGACAGGGGCAATTGAAAAACTGTTTTTT